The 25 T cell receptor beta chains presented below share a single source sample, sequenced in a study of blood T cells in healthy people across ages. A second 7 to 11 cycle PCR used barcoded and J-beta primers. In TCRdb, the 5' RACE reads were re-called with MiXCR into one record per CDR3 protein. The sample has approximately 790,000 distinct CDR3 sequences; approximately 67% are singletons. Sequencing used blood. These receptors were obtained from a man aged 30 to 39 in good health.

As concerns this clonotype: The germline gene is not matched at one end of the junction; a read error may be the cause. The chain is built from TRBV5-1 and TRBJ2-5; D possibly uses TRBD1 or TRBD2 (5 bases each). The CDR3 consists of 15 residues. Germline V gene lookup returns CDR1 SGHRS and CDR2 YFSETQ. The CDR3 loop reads CASSFSGPHQETQYF. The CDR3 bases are TGCGCCAGTAGCTTCTCGGGACCCCACCAAGAGACCCAGTACTTC.

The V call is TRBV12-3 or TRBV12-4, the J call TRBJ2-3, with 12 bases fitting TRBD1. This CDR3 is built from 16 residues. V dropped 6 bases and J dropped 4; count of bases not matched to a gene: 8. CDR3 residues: CASSPWGQGASDTQYF. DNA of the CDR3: TGTGCCAGCAGCCCTTGGGGACAGGGGGCTTCAGATACGCAGTATTTT.

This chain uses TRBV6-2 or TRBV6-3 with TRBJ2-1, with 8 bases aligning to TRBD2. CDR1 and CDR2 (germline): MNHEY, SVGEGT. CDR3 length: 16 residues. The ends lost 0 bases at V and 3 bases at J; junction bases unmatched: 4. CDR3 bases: TGTGCCAGCAGTTACTCGGCGGGAGGAGACTACAATGAGCAGTTCTTC. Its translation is CASSYSAGGDYNEQFF.

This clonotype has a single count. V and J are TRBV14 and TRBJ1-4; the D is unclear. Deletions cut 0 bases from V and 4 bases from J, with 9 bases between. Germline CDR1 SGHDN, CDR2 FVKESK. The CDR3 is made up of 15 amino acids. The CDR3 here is CASSQEREINEKLFF. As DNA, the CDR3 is TGTGCCAGCAGCCAAGAAAGGGAGATTAATGAAAAACTGTTTTTT.

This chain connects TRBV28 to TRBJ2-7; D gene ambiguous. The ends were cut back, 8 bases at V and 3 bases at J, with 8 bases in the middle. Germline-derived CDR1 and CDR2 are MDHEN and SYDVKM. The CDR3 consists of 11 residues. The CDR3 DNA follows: TGTGCCAGCGCACGATTCTACGAGCAGTACTTC. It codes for CASARFYEQYF.

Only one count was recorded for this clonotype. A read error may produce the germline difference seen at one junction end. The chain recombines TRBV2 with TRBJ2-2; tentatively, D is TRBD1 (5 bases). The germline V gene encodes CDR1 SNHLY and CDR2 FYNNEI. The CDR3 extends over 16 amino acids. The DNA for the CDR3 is TGTGCCAGCAGCGAAGGGGTGCAGTGGAACACCGGGGAGCTGTTTTTT. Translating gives CASSEGVQWNTGELFF.

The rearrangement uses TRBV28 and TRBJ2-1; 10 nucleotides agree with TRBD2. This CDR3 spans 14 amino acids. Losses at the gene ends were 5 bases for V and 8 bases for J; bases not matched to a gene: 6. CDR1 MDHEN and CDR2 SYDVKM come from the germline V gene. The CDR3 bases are TGTGCCAGCAGTAAACTAGCGGGGAAAGATGAGCAGTTCTTC. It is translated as CASSKLAGKDEQFF.

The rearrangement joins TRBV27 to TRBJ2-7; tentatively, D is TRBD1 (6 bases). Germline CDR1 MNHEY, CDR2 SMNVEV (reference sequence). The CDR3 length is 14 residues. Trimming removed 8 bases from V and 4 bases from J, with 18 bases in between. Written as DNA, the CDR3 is TGTGCCAGCCGCTGGGCAGGGGTTTCTTACGAGCAGTACTTC. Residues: CASRWAGVSYEQYF.

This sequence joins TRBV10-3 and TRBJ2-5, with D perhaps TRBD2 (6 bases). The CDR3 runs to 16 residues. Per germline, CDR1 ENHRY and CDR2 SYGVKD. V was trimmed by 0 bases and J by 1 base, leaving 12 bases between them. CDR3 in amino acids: CAISESTRGFQETQYF. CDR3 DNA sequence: TGTGCCATCAGTGAGTCGACTCGGGGGTTCCAAGAGACCCAGTACTTC.

CDR3: CASSLAPFTEAFF. The CDR3 coding sequence is TGTGCCAGCAGTTTAGCTCCTTTCACTGAAGCTTTCTTT. This rearrangement joins TRBV27 to TRBJ1-1; D not resolved. Germline assignment: CDR1 MNHEY and CDR2 SMNVEV (reference sequence). The CDR3 extends over 13 amino acids. V shed 2 bases and J shed 4 bases, with 8 bases lying between them.

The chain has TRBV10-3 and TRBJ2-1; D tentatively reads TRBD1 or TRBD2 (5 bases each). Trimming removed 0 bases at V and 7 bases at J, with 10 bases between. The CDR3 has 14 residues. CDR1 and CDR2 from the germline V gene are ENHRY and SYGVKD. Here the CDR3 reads CAISESRGSNEQFF. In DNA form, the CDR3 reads TGTGCCATCAGTGAGTCGAGGGGATCGAATGAGCAGTTCTTC.

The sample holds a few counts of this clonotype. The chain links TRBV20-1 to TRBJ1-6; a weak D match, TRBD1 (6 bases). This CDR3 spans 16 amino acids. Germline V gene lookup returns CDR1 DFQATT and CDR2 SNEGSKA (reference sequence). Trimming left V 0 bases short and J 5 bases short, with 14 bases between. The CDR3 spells CSARDWAEGDNSPLHF. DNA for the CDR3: TGCAGTGCTAGAGATTGGGCCGAGGGGGATAATTCACCCCTCCACTTT.

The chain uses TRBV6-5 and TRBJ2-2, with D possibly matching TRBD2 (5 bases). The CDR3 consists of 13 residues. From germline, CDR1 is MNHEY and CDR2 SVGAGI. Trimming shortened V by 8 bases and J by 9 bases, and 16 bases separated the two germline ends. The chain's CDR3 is CASVSRGLRELFF. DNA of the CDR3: TGTGCCAGCGTCAGTCGGGGTTTAAGGGAGCTGTTTTTT.

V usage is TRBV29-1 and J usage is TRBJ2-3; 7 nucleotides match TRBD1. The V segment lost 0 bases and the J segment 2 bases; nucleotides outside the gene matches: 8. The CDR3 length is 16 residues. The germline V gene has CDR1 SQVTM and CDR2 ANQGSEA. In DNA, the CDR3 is TGCAGCGTTGAAGATGGGGGACAGATCTACACAGATACGCAGTATTTT. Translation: CSVEDGGQIYTDTQYF.

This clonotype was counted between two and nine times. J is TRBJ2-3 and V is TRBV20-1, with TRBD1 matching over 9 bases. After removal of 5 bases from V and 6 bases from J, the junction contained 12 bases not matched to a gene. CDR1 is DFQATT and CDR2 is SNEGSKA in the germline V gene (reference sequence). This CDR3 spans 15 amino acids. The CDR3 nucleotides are TGCAGTGCTCAATCTATGACAGGGGGACGGGATACGCAGTATTTT. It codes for CSAQSMTGGRDTQYF.

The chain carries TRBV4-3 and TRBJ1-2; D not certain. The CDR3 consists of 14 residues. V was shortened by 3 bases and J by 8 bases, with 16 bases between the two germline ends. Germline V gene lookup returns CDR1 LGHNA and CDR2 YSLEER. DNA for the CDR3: TGCGCCAGCAGCCACGATTGGGGAAATGAAGGCTACACCTTC. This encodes CASSHDWGNEGYTF.

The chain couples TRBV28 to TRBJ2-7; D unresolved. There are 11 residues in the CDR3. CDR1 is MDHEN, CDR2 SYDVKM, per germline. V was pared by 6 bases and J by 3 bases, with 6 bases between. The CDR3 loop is CASSRVYEQYF. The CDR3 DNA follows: TGTGCCAGCAGCCGGGTCTACGAGCAGTACTTC.

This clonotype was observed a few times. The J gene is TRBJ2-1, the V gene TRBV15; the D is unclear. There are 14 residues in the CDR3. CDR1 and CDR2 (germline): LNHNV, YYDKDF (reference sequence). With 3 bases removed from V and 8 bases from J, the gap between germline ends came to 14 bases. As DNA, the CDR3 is TGTGCCACCAGCAGCTCCGCAGACATCCATGAGCAGTTCTTC. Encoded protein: CATSSSADIHEQFF.

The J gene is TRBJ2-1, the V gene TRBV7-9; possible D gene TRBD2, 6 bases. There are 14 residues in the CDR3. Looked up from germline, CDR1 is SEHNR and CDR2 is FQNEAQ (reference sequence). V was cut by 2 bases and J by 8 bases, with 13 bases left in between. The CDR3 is CASSLKGGFDEQFF. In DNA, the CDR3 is TGTGCCAGCAGCTTAAAAGGAGGGTTCGATGAGCAGTTCTTC.

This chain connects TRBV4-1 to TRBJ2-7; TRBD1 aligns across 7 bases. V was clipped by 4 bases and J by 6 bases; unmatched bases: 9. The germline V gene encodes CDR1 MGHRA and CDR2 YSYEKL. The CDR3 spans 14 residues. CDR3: CASSLQGPFGEQYF. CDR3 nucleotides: TGCGCCAGCAGCCTACAGGGGCCTTTCGGCGAGCAGTACTTC.

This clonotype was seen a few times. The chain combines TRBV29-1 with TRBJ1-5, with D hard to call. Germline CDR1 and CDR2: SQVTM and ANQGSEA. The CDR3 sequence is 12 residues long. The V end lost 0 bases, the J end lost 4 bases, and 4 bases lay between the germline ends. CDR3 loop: CSVEDPNQPQHF. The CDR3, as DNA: TGCAGCGTTGAAGATCCGAATCAGCCCCAGCATTTT. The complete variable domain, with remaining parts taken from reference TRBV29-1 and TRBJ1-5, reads SAVISQKPSRDICQRGTSLTIQCQVDSQVTMMFWYRQQPGQSLTLIATANQGSEATYESGFVIDKFPISRPNLTFSTLTVSNMSPEDSSIYLCSVEDPNQPQHFGDGTRLSIL.

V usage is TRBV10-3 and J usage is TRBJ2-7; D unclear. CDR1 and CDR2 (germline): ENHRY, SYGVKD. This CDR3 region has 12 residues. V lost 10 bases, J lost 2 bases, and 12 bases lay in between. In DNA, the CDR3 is TGTGCCAACGGACCCGCGACCTACGAGCAGTACTTC. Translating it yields CANGPATYEQYF.

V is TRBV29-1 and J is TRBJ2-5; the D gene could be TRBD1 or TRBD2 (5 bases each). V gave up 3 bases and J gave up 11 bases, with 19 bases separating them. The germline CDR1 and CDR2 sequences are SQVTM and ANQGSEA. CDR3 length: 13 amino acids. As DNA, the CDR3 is TGCAGCGTTGAGTGGGGACCTCTTAACAAGCAGTACTTC. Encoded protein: CSVEWGPLNKQYF.

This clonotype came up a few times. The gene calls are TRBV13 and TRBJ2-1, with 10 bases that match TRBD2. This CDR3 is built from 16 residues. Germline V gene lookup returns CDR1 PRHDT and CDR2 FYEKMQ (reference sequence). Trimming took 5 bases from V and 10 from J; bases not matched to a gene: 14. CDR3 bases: TGTGCCAGCAGCACACGGTCGGCTAGCGGGGGTGGCGAGCAGTTCTTC. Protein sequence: CASSTRSASGGGEQFF.

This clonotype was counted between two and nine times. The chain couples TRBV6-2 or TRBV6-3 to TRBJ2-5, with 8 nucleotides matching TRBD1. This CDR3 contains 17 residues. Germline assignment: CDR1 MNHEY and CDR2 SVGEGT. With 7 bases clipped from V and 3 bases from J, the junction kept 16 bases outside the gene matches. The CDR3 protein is CASKGQGAWAPKETQYF. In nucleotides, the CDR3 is TGTGCCAGCAAAGGACAGGGAGCATGGGCGCCAAAAGAGACCCAGTACTTC.